The 25 T cell receptor beta chains in this list originate from one sample, sequenced in a study of identical twins. TCRdb reprocessed the 5' RACE reads with MiXCR, giving one entry per CDR3 protein. The repertoire holds hundreds of thousands of distinct CDR3 sequences, with about 8.3% as singletons. The same sample was also studied in work on yellow fever vaccine responses in identical twins.

Specimen: memory (CD45RO+) T cells sorted from blood. These receptors were taken from a woman aged 18-29 years in good health.

This clonotype has only a few counts. The chain uses TRBV24-1 and TRBJ2-4; perhaps TRBD1 as D (5 bases). Germline V gene data show CDR1 as KGHDR and CDR2 as SFDVKD. V lost 1 base and J 9 bases, leaving 12 bases between the germline ends. The CDR3 length is 14 residues. CDR3 nucleotide sequence: TGTGCCACCAGTGATTTATTCCCAGGGTCCATTCAGTACTTC. Translated, it gives CATSDLFPGSIQYF.

This clonotype was recorded at least ten times. The genes are TRBV29-1 and TRBJ1-2, with 8 nucleotides matching TRBD1. With 8 bases clipped from V and 3 bases from J, the junction kept 5 bases outside the gene matches. CDR1 SQVTM and CDR2 ANQGSEA come from the germline V gene. CDR3 size: 12 residues. The CDR3 loop is CSFKTGDYGYTF. Written as DNA, the CDR3 is TGCAGCTTCAAGACAGGGGACTATGGCTACACCTTC.

This chain joins TRBV12-3 or TRBV12-4 and TRBJ2-6; no clear D. Trimming stripped 6 bases from V and 0 bases from J, with 9 bases between. The CDR3 is made up of 15 amino acids. CDR3 protein: CASSTSGSGANVLTF. CDR3 coding DNA: TGTGCCAGCAGCACCTCCGGCTCTGGGGCCAACGTCCTGACTTTC.

This clonotype was seen a few times. The genes are TRBV6-2 or TRBV6-3 and TRBJ2-1; TRBD2 matches at 13 bases. Germline CDR1 MNHEY, CDR2 SVGEGT. CDR3 length equals 21 residues. V lost 6 bases to trimming and J lost 1 base; unmatched junction nucleotides: 18. CDR3 bases: TGTGCCAGCAGGTCGACCCTGAGAGGACTAGCGGGAGTGGCATCCTACAATGAGCAGTTCTTC. Translation: CASRSTLRGLAGVASYNEQFF.

This clonotype was seen many times. The rearrangement links TRBV7-9 to TRBJ1-1; D is undetermined. The CDR3 runs 15 residues. Trimming left V 1 base short and J 0 bases short, with 9 bases between. In germline, CDR1 is SEHNR, CDR2 FQNEAQ (reference sequence). CDR3 region: CASSLGNYMNTEAFF. The CDR3 DNA reads TGTGCCAGCAGCTTAGGGAATTACATGAACACTGAAGCTTTCTTT.

This clonotype was found many times. The chain's CDR3 is CASSPGTPTGELFF. CDR3 nucleotide sequence: TGTGCCAGCAGTCCCGGGACTCCAACCGGGGAGCTGTTTTTT. The chain couples TRBV6-4 to TRBJ2-2; possibly TRBD2 for D (6 bases). Between the trimmed V and J ends, which lost 5 bases and 5 bases, there was a span of 12 bases. The germline CDR1 and CDR2 sequences are MRHNA and SNTAGT. The CDR3 contains 14 residues.

This clonotype has just a few counts. The V call is TRBV12-3 or TRBV12-4, the J call TRBJ2-7, with D possibly TRBD2 on 6 matching bases. This CDR3 comprises 12 residues. Trimming cost V 5 bases and J 8 bases, with 13 bases left between them. The CDR3 nucleotides read TGTGCCAGCAGTAGCTCCGGCGGGAAGCAGTACTTC. Its protein is CASSSSGGKQYF.

The rearrangement links TRBV3-1 to TRBJ1-2, with 11 bases aligning to TRBD1. V was pared by 3 bases and J by 5 bases, with 2 bases of the junction left unmatched. Germline-derived CDR1 and CDR2 are LGHDT and YNNKEL (reference sequence). The CDR3 totals 14 residues. The CDR3, as DNA: TGTGCCAGCAGCCAGAGGGACAGGGGGTATGGCTACACCTTC. Translation gives CASSQRDRGYGYTF.

CDR3 loop: CASKLGPYEQYF. The CDR3 DNA sequence: TGTGCCAGCAAGCTGGGGCCTTACGAGCAGTACTTC. The chain couples TRBV28 to TRBJ2-7; perhaps TRBD1 as D (5 bases). Germline CDR1 and CDR2: MDHEN and SYDVKM. The CDR3 has 12 residues. Trimming took 7 bases from V and 4 from J, leaving 11 bases between them.

The chain is built from TRBV15 and TRBJ2-1; 13 nucleotides match TRBD2. The trim removed 1 base at V and 3 bases at J, leaving 12 bases unmatched. The CDR3 loop spans 20 amino acids. Germline CDR1 and CDR2: LNHNV and YYDKDF (reference sequence). The CDR3, as DNA: TGTGCCACCAGCAGAGCTGGGTCCATGGGACTAGCGGGAAGCTACAATGAGCAGTTCTTC. It translates to CATSRAGSMGLAGSYNEQFF.

The chain employs TRBV24-1 and TRBJ2-5; the D gene is possibly TRBD2 (6 bases). The V end lost 1 base, the J end lost 4 bases, and 15 bases lay between the germline ends. Germline loops: CDR1 KGHDR, CDR2 SFDVKD. The CDR3 sequence is 16 residues long. This CDR3 reads CATSDFGGEAGETQYF. CDR3 nucleotides: TGTGCCACCAGTGATTTCGGGGGAGAGGCAGGAGAGACCCAGTACTTC.

The chain combines TRBV9 with TRBJ1-5; the D is unclear. Germline V gene sequence: CDR1 SGDLS, CDR2 YYNGEE. This CDR3 is built from 14 residues. V shed 3 bases and J shed 7 bases, with 14 bases lying between them. CDR3 amino acids: CASSAFDTKQPQHF. The CDR3 nucleotides read TGTGCCAGCAGCGCTTTCGATACGAAGCAGCCCCAGCATTTT.

This clonotype was seen repeatedly, ten times or more. The V gene is TRBV12-3 or TRBV12-4, the J gene TRBJ2-2; TRBD1 aligns across 9 bases. V dropped 6 bases and J dropped 3; count of bases not matched to a gene: 14. This CDR3 contains 18 residues. The CDR3 region is CASSSRPLTGGYTGELFF. CDR3 sequence (DNA): TGTGCCAGCAGCTCACGCCCCCTGACAGGGGGGTACACCGGGGAGCTGTTTTTT.

This chain links TRBV20-1 with TRBJ2-1, with 12 bases aligning to TRBD2. Trimming at V came to 0 bases and at J to 2 bases, leaving 5 bases not matched to a gene. The V gene's germline CDR1 is DFQATT and CDR2 SNEGSKA (reference sequence). The CDR3 runs 17 residues. CDR3 protein: CSARDQASGRAYNEQFF. The CDR3 DNA reads as TGCAGTGCTAGAGATCAGGCTAGCGGGAGGGCCTACAATGAGCAGTTCTTC.

There are many counts of this clonotype. This chain links TRBV5-1 with TRBJ1-2; TRBD1 matches at 7 bases. CDR1 is SGHRS, CDR2 YFSETQ, per germline. The CDR3 contains 18 residues. V trimming: 4 bases; J trimming: 2 bases; junction bases outside the gene matches: 17. CDR3 residues: CASSTIAGGSSLNYGYTF. CDR3 in DNA: TGCGCCAGCAGCACAATTGCAGGGGGATCGTCCTTAAACTATGGCTACACCTTC. Using reference TRBV5-1 and TRBJ1-2 for the parts outside the CDR3, the full variable domain is KAGVTQTPRYLIKTRGQQVTLSCSPISGHRSVSWYQQTPGQGLQFLFEYFSETQRNKGNFPGRFSGRQFSNSRSEMNVSTLELGDSALYLCASSTIAGGSSLNYGYTFGSGTRLTVV.

This clonotype was observed many times. This rearrangement joins TRBV5-1 to TRBJ2-7; no clear D gene. The CDR3 loop spans 13 amino acids. Trimming took off 1 base at V and 4 bases at J, with 9 bases between the two ends. CDR1 is SGHRS and CDR2 is YFSETQ in the germline V gene. CDR3 bases: TGCGCCAGCAGCTTGTTTCCTGGATACGAGCAGTACGTC. It specifies CASSLFPGYEQYV.

This clonotype was detected only a few times. The rearrangement uses TRBV5-1 and TRBJ1-4, with TRBD1 as a possible D gene (5 bases). The CDR3 is 14 amino acids. The germline V gene has CDR1 SGHRS and CDR2 YFSETQ. Trimming shortened V by 6 bases and J by 6 bases, and 15 bases separated the two germline ends. The CDR3 DNA reads TGCGCCAGCACCCTCGGGGGGGGTGATGAAAAACTGTTTTTT. Protein sequence: CASTLGGGDEKLFF.

CDR3 in DNA: TGTGCCAGCAGCCCCATGGGGTACTTCGACTATGGCTACACCTTC. It encodes CASSPMGYFDYGYTF. The J gene is TRBJ1-2, the V gene TRBV7-8; no firm D call. The germline V and J ends were trimmed by 5 bases and 3 bases, with 16 bases remaining between them. The germline gives CDR1 SGHVS, CDR2 FQNEAQ. The CDR3 spans 15 residues.

This clonotype showed up many times. The gene calls are TRBV24-1 and TRBJ2-1; D perhaps matches TRBD1 (5 bases). CDR1 is KGHDR, CDR2 SFDVKD, per germline. This CDR3 comprises 15 residues. V lost 4 bases, J lost 3 bases, and 12 bases lay in between. CDR3 region: CATSEVTARYNEQFF. The CDR3, as DNA: TGTGCCACCAGTGAGGTGACAGCCCGCTACAATGAGCAGTTCTTC.

There are a few counts of this clonotype. The V gene is TRBV4-2, the J gene TRBJ2-3; perhaps TRBD2 as D (5 bases). CDR3 length equals 14 residues. The V and J ends lost 7 bases and 2 bases respectively, with 13 bases between them. CDR1 and CDR2 from the germline V gene are LGHNA and YNFKEQ. CDR3 in DNA: TGTGCCAGCACTAGAGGGAGTTTCACAGATACGCAGTATTTT. Residues: CASTRGSFTDTQYF.

This clonotype was counted a few times. The rearrangement links TRBV20-1 to TRBJ2-7, with D unresolved. Germline CDR1 is DFQATT and CDR2 is SNEGSKA (reference sequence). The CDR3 runs to 11 residues. Trimming cost V 7 bases and J 2 bases, with 9 bases left between them. This CDR3 reads CSVDDTYEQYF. CDR3 coding DNA: TGCAGTGTTGACGATACCTACGAGCAGTACTTC.

The chain links TRBV3-1 to TRBJ2-6; D assignment may be TRBD1 or TRBD2 (5 bases each). This CDR3 comprises 16 residues. The germline V gene has CDR1 LGHDT and CDR2 YNNKEL (reference sequence). V shed 5 bases and J shed 3 bases, with 14 bases lying between them. The CDR3 protein is CASSVGEIGGANVLTF. The CDR3 DNA reads TGTGCCAGCAGCGTAGGGGAGATTGGTGGGGCCAACGTCCTGACTTTC.

This clonotype has just a few counts. The gene calls are TRBV20-1 and TRBJ2-3; 9 bases are shared with TRBD2. V shed 2 bases and J 5 bases; nucleotides not matched to a gene: 2. Germline-derived CDR1 and CDR2 are DFQATT and SNEGSKA (reference sequence). The CDR3 spans 13 residues. CDR3 sequence (DNA): TGCAGTGCTAGACTAGCGGGACTAGATACGCAGTATTTT. Translated, it gives CSARLAGLDTQYF.

This clonotype turned up a few times. J is TRBJ2-5 and V is TRBV9, with D tentatively TRBD1 (5 bases). Germline V gives CDR1 SGDLS, CDR2 YYNGEE. Trimming stripped 4 bases from V and 5 bases from J, with 15 bases between. There are 14 residues in the CDR3. The CDR3, as DNA: TGTGCCAGCAGCTCGGGCTCAGCAGGGGAGACCCAGTACTTC. Residues: CASSSGSAGETQYF.

This rearrangement joins TRBV20-1 to TRBJ1-1; D may be TRBD1 (5 bases). Trimming removed 3 bases from V and 1 base from J, with 15 bases in between. Germline assignment: CDR1 DFQATT and CDR2 SNEGSKA (reference sequence). The CDR3 consists of 15 residues. CDR3 nucleotide sequence: TGCAGTGCTAGGAGCCTCCGTGGGGGGAACACTGAAGCTTTCTTT. Its protein product is CSARSLRGGNTEAFF.